This T cell receptor (beta chain) comes out of a study of regulatory T cells in long-lasting Graves disease. Relying on iRepertoire HTBI primers and Arm-PCR of CDR3 regions, the team built TCR beta libraries. Using its own MiXCR run on the multiplex PCR reads, TCRdb lists one record per CDR3 protein. This repertoire shows more than 450,000 distinct CDR3 sequences, about 17% found once; its top ten account for roughly an eighth. The ends lost 3 bases at V and 1 base at J; junction bases unmatched: 6. There are 15 residues in the CDR3. Germline-derived CDR1 and CDR2 are DFQATT and SNEGSKA (reference sequence). This clonotype has ten or more counts. Time point denoted: newly diagnosed GD, antithyroid drugs for less than 3 months. Scientists built the TCR library using RNA that was extracted from PBMCs. The same data also contributed to another study, on T cells in Graves' hyperthyroidism and ophthalmopathy.

The chain carries TRBV20-1 and TRBJ2-5; 9 bases line up with TRBD2. This clonotype was obtained from a man aged 35 to 55 with Graves disease. The input for sequencing was peripheral blood mononuclear cells (PBMCs), taken at new diagnosis, from a patient treated with antithyroid drugs. This CDR3 reads CSASSLAGSQETQYF. The CDR3 nucleotides are TGCAGTGCTAGTAGTCTAGCGGGGTCCCAAGAGACCCAGTACTTC.